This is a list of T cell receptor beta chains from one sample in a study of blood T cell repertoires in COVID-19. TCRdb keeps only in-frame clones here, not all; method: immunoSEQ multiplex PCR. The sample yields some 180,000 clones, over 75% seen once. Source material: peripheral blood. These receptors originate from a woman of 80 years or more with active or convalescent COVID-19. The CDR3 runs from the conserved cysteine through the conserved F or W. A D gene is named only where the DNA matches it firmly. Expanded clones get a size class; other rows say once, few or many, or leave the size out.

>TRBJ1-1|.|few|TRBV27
CASSFTDRNTEAFF
TGTGCCAGCAGTTTCACAGACAGGAACACTGAAGCTTTCTTT
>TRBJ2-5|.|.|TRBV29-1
CSVDRQETQYF
TGCAGCGTTGATAGACAAGAGACCCAGTACTTC
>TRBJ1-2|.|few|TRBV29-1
CSVLVLRGYTF
TGCAGCGTTCTCGTATTACGGGGCTACACCTTC
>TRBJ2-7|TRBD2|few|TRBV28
CASRPGLQFYEQYF
TGTGCCAGCAGACCGGGACTACAGTTCTACGAGCAGTACTTC
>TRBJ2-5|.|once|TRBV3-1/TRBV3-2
CASSQGGQGGETQYF
TGTGCCAGCAGCCAGGGGGGCCAGGGGGGAGAGACCCAGTACTTC
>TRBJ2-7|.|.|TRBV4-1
CASSQGQGTYEQYF
TGCGCCAGCAGCCAAGGTCAGGGTACCTACGAGCAGTACTTC
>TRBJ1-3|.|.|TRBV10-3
CASTTGTAGNTIYF
TGTGCCTCCACTACCGGGACTGCCGGAAACACCATATATTTT
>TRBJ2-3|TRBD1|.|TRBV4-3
CASSQQGQGGKDTQYF
TGCGCCAGCAGCCAGCAGGGACAGGGTGGGAAAGATACGCAGTATTTT
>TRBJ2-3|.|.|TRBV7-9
CASSLVAADTQYF
TGTGCCAGCAGCTTGGTTGCGGCAGATACGCAGTATTTT
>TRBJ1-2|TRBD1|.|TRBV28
CASSGQGYGYTF
TGTGCCAGCAGTGGACAGGGCTATGGCTACACCTTC
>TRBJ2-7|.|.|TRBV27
CASSSPWSGYEQYF
TGTGCCAGCAGCAGTCCTTGGTCGGGATACGAGCAGTACTTC
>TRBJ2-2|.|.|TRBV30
CAWSRVPAGELFF
TGTGCCTGGAGCAGGGTACCCGCCGGGGAGCTGTTTTTT
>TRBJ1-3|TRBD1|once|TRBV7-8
CASSLAVDRANTIYF
TGTGCCAGCAGCTTAGCAGTCGACAGGGCGAACACCATATATTTT
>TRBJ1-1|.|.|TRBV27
CASSLVGRGNTEAFF
TGTGCCAGCAGTTTAGTTGGCAGGGGGAACACTGAAGCTTTCTTT
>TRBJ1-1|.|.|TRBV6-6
CASSYDSPRNTEAFF
TGTGCCAGCAGTTACGACAGCCCCAGGAACACTGAAGCTTTCTTT
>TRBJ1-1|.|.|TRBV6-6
CASSPTGSTEAFF
TGTGCCAGCAGCCCTACAGGGTCCACTGAAGCTTTCTTT
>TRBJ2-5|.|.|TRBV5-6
CASSLGPGETQYF
TGTGCCAGCAGCTTGGGACCGGGGGAGACCCAGTACTTC
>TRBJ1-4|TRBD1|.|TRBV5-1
CASSRQGANEKLFF
TGCGCCAGCAGCAGACAGGGGGCTAATGAAAAACTGTTTTTT
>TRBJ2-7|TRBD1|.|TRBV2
CASSVGQGSSYEQYF
TGTGCCAGCAGTGTGGGACAGGGGAGTTCCTACGAGCAGTACTTC
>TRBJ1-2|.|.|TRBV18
CASSKGTVRDGRDYGYTF
TGTGCCAGCTCCAAAGGCACCGTGCGGGACGGGAGGGATTATGGCTACACCTTC
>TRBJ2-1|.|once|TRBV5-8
CASSLTAYNEQFF
TGTGCCAGCAGCTTGACAGCCTACAATGAGCAGTTCTTC
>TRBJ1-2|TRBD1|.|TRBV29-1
CSTQGQGATRGYTF
TGCAGCACCCAAGGACAGGGGGCAACTCGTGGCTACACCTTC
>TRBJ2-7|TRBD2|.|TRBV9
CASSVDVSGANEQYF
TGTGCCAGCAGCGTAGATGTTAGCGGGGCCAACGAGCAGTACTTC
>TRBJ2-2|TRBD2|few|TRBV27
CASSSGLAFRELFF
TGTGCCAGCAGTTCGGGACTAGCTTTTAGGGAGCTGTTTTTT
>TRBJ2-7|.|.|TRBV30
CAWRDSSYEQYF
TGTGCCTGGAGGGACAGCTCCTACGAGCAGTACTTC
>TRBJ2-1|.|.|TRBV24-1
CATSRRQSHNEQFF
TGTGCCACCAGTAGGAGACAGTCCCACAATGAGCAGTTCTTC
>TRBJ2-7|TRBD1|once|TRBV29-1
CSVERGQEQYF
TGCAGCGTGGAGAGGGGGCAAGAGCAGTACTTC
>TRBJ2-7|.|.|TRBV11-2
CASSIITTGTSSYEQYF
TGTGCCAGCAGCATAATAACGACAGGAACGTCCTCCTACGAGCAGTACTTC
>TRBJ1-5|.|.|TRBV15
CATSRTGGDQPQHF
TGTGCCACCAGCAGAACCGGCGGGGATCAGCCCCAGCATTTT
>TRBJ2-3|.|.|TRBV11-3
CASSRSGNTQYF
TGTGCCAGCAGCCGAAGCGGAAATACGCAGTATTTT
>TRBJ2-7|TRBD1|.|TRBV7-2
CASSLMRAGGYEQYF
TGTGCCAGCAGCTTAATGAGGGCAGGGGGCTACGAGCAGTACTTC
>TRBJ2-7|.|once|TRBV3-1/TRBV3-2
CASSNGQNLVSYEQYF
TGTGCCAGCAGCAACGGACAGAATTTGGTAAGCTACGAGCAGTACTTC
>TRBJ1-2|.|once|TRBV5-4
CASSSGGGGYTF
TGTGCCAGCAGCTCCGGGGGTGGTGGCTACACCTTC
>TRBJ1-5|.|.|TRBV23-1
CASSRNPRKANSNQPQHF
TGCGCCAGCAGTCGAAACCCGCGGAAGGCTAATAGCAATCAGCCCCAGCATTTT
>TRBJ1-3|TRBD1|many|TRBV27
CASSLGQDCSGNTIYF
TGTGCCAGCAGTCTCGGACAGGATTGCTCTGGAAACACCATATATTTT
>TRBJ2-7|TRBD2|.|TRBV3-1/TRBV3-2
CASSLGLAGDNEQYF
TGTGCCAGCAGCCTCGGACTAGCGGGGGACAACGAGCAGTACTTC